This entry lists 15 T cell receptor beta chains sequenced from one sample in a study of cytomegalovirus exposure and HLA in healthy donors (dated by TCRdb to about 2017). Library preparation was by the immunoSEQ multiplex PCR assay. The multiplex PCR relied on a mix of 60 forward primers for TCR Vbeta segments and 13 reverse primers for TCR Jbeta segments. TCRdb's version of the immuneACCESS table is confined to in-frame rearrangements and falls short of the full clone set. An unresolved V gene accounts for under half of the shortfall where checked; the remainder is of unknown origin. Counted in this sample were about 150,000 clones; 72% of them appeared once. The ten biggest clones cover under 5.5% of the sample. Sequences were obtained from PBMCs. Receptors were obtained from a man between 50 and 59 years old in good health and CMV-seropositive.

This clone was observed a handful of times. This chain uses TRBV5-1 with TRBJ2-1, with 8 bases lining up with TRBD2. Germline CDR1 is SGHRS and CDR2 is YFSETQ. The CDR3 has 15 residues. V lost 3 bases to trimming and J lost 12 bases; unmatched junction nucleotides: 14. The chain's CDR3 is CASSSGTGGPIMQFF. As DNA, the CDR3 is TGCGCCAGCAGCTCCGGCACGGGGGGGCCAATTATGCAGTTCTTC.

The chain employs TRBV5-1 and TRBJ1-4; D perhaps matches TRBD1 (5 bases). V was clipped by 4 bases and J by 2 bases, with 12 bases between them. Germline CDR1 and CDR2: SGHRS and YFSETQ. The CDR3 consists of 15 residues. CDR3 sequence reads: CASSTDSATNEKLFF. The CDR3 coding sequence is TGCGCCAGCAGCACTGACAGTGCGACTAATGAAAAACTGTTTTTT.

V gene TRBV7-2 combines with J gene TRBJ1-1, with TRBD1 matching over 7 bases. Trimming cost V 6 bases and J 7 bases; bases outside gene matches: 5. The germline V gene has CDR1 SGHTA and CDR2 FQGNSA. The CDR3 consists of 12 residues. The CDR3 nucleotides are TGTGCCAGCAGGCGACAGGGAGGTGAAGCTTTCTTT. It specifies CASRRQGGEAFF.

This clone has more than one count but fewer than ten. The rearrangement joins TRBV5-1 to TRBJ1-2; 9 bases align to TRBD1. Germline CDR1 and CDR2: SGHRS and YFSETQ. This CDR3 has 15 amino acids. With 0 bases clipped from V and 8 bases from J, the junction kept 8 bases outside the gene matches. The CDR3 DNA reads TGCGCCAGCAGCTTGGAGGGACAGGGACTAGGGGGCTACACCTTC. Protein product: CASSLEGQGLGGYTF.

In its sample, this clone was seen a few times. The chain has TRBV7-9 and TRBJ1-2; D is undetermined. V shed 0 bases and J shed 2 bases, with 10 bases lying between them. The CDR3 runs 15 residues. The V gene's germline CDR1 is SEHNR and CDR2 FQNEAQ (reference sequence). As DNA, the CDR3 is TGTGCCAGCAGCTTAGCGACCTCGGGGAACTATGGCTACACCTTC. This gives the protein CASSLATSGNYGYTF. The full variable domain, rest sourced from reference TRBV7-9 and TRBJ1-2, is DTGVSQNPRHKITKRGQNVTFRCDPISEHNRLYWYRQTLGQGPEFLTYFQNEAQLEKSRLLSDRFSAERPKGSFSTLEIQRTEQGDSAMYLCASSLATSGNYGYTFGSGTRLTVV.

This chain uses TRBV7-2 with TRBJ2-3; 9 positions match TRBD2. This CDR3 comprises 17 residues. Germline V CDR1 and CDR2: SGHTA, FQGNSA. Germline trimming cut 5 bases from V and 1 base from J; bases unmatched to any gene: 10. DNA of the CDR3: TGTGCCAGCAGCACGGGGGCCTCTAGCGGGGGCACAGATACGCAGTATTTT. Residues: CASSTGASSGGTDTQYF.

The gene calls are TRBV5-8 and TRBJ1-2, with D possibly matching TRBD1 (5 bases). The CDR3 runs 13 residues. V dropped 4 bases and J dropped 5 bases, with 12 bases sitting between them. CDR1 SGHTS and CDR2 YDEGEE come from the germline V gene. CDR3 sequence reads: CASSRTRNYGYTF. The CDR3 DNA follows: TGTGCCAGCAGCAGGACAAGAAATTATGGCTACACCTTC.

The CDR3 spells CASSSRQGSWGTEAFF. In nucleotides, the CDR3 is TGTGCCAGCAGCTCGCGACAGGGATCTTGGGGGACTGAAGCTTTCTTT. The J gene is TRBJ1-1, the V gene TRBV11-2, with 7 bases identical to TRBD1. CDR1 and CDR2 from the germline V gene are SGHAT and FQNNGV. The CDR3 totals 16 residues. The ends lost 4 bases at V and 5 bases at J; junction bases unmatched: 13.

The CDR3 DNA is TGTGCCAGCAGTGAAATATGGGGACAGGGGTATCCTGGGGCCAACGTCCTGACTTTC. Amino acid sequence: CASSEIWGQGYPGANVLTF. The chain has TRBV6-1 and TRBJ2-6; TRBD1 agrees at 10 bases. This CDR3 spans 19 amino acids. After removal of 2 bases from V and 2 bases from J, the junction contained 9 bases not matched to a gene. Germline loops: CDR1 MNHNS, CDR2 SASEGT.

CDR3 protein: CASSSRAGSLFF. CDR3 nucleotides: TGTGCCAGCAGCTCCCGAGCAGGGTCCCTGTTCTTC. This chain links TRBV7-8 with TRBJ2-1, with D possibly TRBD1 on 5 matching bases. The CDR3 has 12 amino acids. Germline V lookup: CDR1 SGHVS, CDR2 FQNEAQ. Trimming shortened V by 4 bases and J by 15 bases, and 16 bases separated the two germline ends.

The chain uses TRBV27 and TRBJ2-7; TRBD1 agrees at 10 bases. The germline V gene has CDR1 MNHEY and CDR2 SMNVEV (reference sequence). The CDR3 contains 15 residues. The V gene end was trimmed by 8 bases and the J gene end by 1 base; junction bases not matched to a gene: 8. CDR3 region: CASRSPGQGSYEQYF. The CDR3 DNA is TGTGCCAGCCGGTCGCCGGGACAGGGGTCCTACGAGCAGTACTTC.

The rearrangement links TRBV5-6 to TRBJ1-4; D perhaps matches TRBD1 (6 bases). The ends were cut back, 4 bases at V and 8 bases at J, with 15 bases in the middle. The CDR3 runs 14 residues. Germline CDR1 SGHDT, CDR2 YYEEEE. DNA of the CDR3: TGTGCCAGCAGCCACAACAGGGTAGAAGAAAAACTGTTTTTT. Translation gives CASSHNRVEEKLFF.

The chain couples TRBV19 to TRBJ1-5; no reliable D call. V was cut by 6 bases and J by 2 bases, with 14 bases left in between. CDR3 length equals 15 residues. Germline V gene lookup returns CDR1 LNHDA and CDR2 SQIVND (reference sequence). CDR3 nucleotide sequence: TGTGCCAGTAGCCCCCGGTCTTTGGGCAATCAGCCCCAGCATTTT. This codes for CASSPRSLGNQPQHF.

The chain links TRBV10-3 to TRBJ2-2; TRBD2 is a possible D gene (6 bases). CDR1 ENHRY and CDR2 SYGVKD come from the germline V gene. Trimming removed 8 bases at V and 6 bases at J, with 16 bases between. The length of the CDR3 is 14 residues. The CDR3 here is CAIQKAGMAGELFF. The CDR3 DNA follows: TGTGCCATCCAGAAGGCGGGAATGGCCGGGGAGCTGTTTTTT.

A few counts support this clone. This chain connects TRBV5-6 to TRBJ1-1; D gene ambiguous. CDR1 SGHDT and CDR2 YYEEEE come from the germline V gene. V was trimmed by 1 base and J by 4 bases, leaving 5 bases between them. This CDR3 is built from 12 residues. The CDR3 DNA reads TGTGCCAGCAGCTTGACGGGCACTGAAGCTTTCTTT. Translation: CASSLTGTEAFF.